One and the same sample provided the 11 T cell receptor beta chains below, sequenced in a study of CD8+ T cells in alopecia areata. Reverse transcription of extracted RNA yielded cDNA, which provided the sequencing template. TCRdb's table, derived via immunoSEQ multiplex PCR, lists solely in-frame clones and lacks some. This sample yields under 250,000 clones, of which around 62% are seen a single time; less than 0.6% belongs to the top ten. This sample comprised CD4+ T cells sorted from blood, obtained at week 0. Receptors originate from a human donor with alopecia areata.

V is TRBV7-2 and J is TRBJ2-5, with no clear D. V lost 6 bases and J lost 5, with 13 bases in between. The CDR3 is 13 residues long. Germline lookup yields CDR1 SGHTA and CDR2 FQGNSA. Written as DNA, the CDR3 is TGTGCCAGCAGTTCCTATCAGGAGGAGACCCAGTACTTC. Protein: CASSSYQEETQYF. The whole variable domain, filled in from reference TRBV7-2 and TRBJ2-5, reads GAGVSQSPSNKVTEKGKDVELRCDPISGHTALYWYRQSLGQGLEFLIYFQGNSAPDKSGLPSDRFSAERTGGSVSTLTIQRTQQEDSAVYLCASSSYQEETQYFGPGTRLLVL.

A few counts support this clone. This chain links TRBV6-5 with TRBJ1-5; D unclear. Trimming cost V 6 bases and J 2 bases, with 2 bases left between them. The CDR3 runs 11 residues. Germline CDR1 reads MNHEY; CDR2 reads SVGAGI. CDR3 protein: CASRGNQPQHF. In DNA, the CDR3 is TGTGCCAGCAGGGGCAATCAGCCCCAGCATTTT.

The genes are TRBV6-5 and TRBJ1-5, with D perhaps TRBD1 (5 bases). This CDR3 contains 15 residues. The V end was cut by 7 bases, the J end by 2 bases, with 15 bases between. Germline CDR1 is MNHEY and CDR2 is SVGAGI. The CDR3 reads CASNTGGGGNQPQHF. CDR3 bases: TGTGCCAGCAATACCGGGGGGGGAGGCAATCAGCCCCAGCATTTT.

The gene calls are TRBV19 and TRBJ2-3; unclear D gene. The CDR3 consists of 12 residues. Germline CDR1 LNHDA, CDR2 SQIVND (reference sequence). V lost 3 bases to trimming and J lost 0 bases, with 1 base between them. CDR3 DNA sequence: TGTGCCAGTAGTATCAGCACAGATACGCAGTATTTT. Translating it yields CASSISTDTQYF. Using reference TRBV19 and TRBJ2-3 for the parts outside the CDR3, the full variable domain is DGGITQSPKYLFRKEGQNVTLSCEQNLNHDAMYWYRQDPGQGLRLIYYSQIVNDFQKGDIAEGYSVSREKKESFPLTVTSAQKNPTAFYLCASSISTDTQYFGPGTRLTVL.

This sequence joins TRBV18 and TRBJ2-7; no reliable D call. The CDR3 is 15 residues long. Germline values: CDR1 KGHSH, CDR2 LQKENI. Trimming shortened V by 1 base and J by 0 bases, and 10 bases separated the two germline ends. The chain's CDR3 is CASSPRRQHSYEQYF. The CDR3 coding sequence is TGTGCCAGCTCACCACGGCGGCAACACTCCTACGAGCAGTACTTC.

A few counts support this clone. The V call is TRBV4-1, the J call TRBJ2-1, with TRBD2 as a possible D gene (5 bases). The germline gives CDR1 MGHRA, CDR2 YSYEKL. CDR3 size: 17 residues. V was pared by 4 bases and J by 3 bases, with 19 bases between. The CDR3 spells CASSPKLATQYYNEQFF. The CDR3 bases are TGCGCCAGCAGCCCGAAGCTAGCCACTCAATACTACAATGAGCAGTTCTTC.

The rearrangement joins TRBV11-1 to TRBJ2-1; D call uncertain. Between the trimmed V and J ends, which lost 6 bases and 0 bases, there was a span of 15 bases. Germline assignment: CDR1 SGHAT and CDR2 FQDESV (reference sequence). The CDR3 runs to 16 residues. DNA for the CDR3: TGTGCCAGCAGATCCCCGCCGGATAGCTCCTACAATGAGCAGTTCTTC. Amino acids: CASRSPPDSSYNEQFF.

The chain has TRBV30 and TRBJ1-2; D is unclear. The CDR3 length is 11 residues. Per the germline V gene, CDR1 is GTSNPN and CDR2 is SVGIG (reference sequence). Trimming took off 1 base at V and 7 bases at J, with 7 bases between the two ends. The CDR3 region is CAWSAAGGYTF. CDR3 nucleotide sequence: TGTGCCTGGAGTGCGGCGGGTGGCTACACCTTC.

The gene calls are TRBV5-1 and TRBJ2-5, with 8 nucleotides matching TRBD1. Trimming at V came to 1 base and at J to 4 bases, leaving 12 bases not matched to a gene. Germline V CDR1 and CDR2: SGHRS, YFSETQ. The CDR3 is 17 amino acids. The CDR3 region has the DNA TGCGCCAGCAGCTTGTTGGCAACACAGGGGGGCGGAGAGACCCAGTACTTC. Translating it yields CASSLLATQGGGETQYF.

This clone turned up a few times. The chain has TRBV2 and TRBJ2-6, with D perhaps matching TRBD1 or TRBD2 (5 bases each). Per germline, CDR1 SNHLY and CDR2 FYNNEI. The V gene lost 7 bases and the J gene lost 4 bases, with 14 bases spanning the gap. This CDR3 spans 15 amino acids. Here the CDR3 DNA reads TGTGCCAGCATTGGGGGAGCTGCCGGGGCCAACGTCCTGACTTTC. Translation: CASIGGAAGANVLTF.

This clone was seen many times. This chain links TRBV29-1 with TRBJ2-3; D ambiguous. This CDR3 is built from 13 residues. Germline values: CDR1 SQVTM, CDR2 ANQGSEA. V gave up 3 bases and J gave up 0 bases, with 7 bases separating them. The CDR3 bases are TGCAGCGTTGATCGGCAGAGCACAGATACGCAGTATTTT. Amino acid sequence: CSVDRQSTDTQYF.